A selection of T cell receptor beta chains follows, all from one sample in a study of blood T cell repertoires in COVID-19. This table comes from immunoSEQ multiplex PCR, and its TCRdb copy is limited to in-frame clones, with some not included. This sample carries about 98,000 clones, around 72% of them seen once, and the ten largest clones take roughly 24%. Source material: peripheral blood. The receptor source for this set is a man aged 65 to 85 with acute or convalescent COVID-19. Each CDR3 is given without its conserved first and last residue. A D gene is named only where the DNA matches it firmly.

J: TRBJ2-2
V: TRBV7-6
D: -
CDR3: ASSLARNANTGELF

J: TRBJ1-2
V: TRBV7-8
D: -
CDR3: ASSLGGDPYGYT

J: TRBJ2-7
V: TRBV14
D: -
CDR3: ASNPVLVY

J: TRBJ2-1
V: TRBV2
D: TRBD2
CDR3: ASRPGLVDNEQF

J: TRBJ1-5
V: TRBV7-3
D: -
CDR3: ASSSQEGQPQH

J: TRBJ1-4
V: TRBV9
D: TRBD1
CDR3: ASSVGGMDRGEKLF

J: TRBJ2-3
V: TRBV30
D: TRBD2
CDR3: AWSVGASGRFTDTQY

J: TRBJ1-6
V: TRBV28
D: -
CDR3: ASSLWELGGNSPLH

J: TRBJ2-3
V: TRBV27
D: -
CDR3: ATSPGVGRQDTQY

J: TRBJ2-7
V: TRBV18
D: -
CDR3: ASSPLPRASSYEQY

J: TRBJ2-1
V: TRBV11-3
D: -
CDR3: ASSSSAGDNEQF

J: TRBJ1-3
V: TRBV24-1
D: -
CDR3: ATSDSNPIDGNTIY

J: TRBJ2-7
V: TRBV27
D: TRBD2
CDR3: ASSLLVAGGYEQY

J: TRBJ2-7
V: TRBV3-1/TRBV3-2
D: TRBD1
CDR3: ASSQWDRGPEQY

J: TRBJ2-7
V: TRBV7-9
D: -
CDR3: ASSSVRAGARYEQY

J: TRBJ2-7
V: TRBV5-4
D: TRBD1
CDR3: ASRDGTGLSEQY

J: TRBJ2-7
V: TRBV5-6
D: TRBD2
CDR3: ASSLGLAGGGYEQY

J: TRBJ2-5
V: TRBV29-1
D: TRBD1
CDR3: SGLGTGQETQY